This entry lists 2 T cell receptor beta chains sequenced from one sample in a study of cytomegalovirus exposure and HLA in healthy donors. The PCR contained 60 Vbeta and 13 Jbeta primers. The protocol was immunoSEQ multiplex PCR, while the TCRdb copy is restricted to in-frame clones and leaves out a portion. The repertoire holds more than 110,000 clones, roughly 80% seen once, with around 1% in the top ten. Sequencing input: PBMCs. The receptors derive from a young man in good health and CMV-seronegative.

This clone was seen only a few times. V gene TRBV4-1 combines with J gene TRBJ2-7; a possible D gene is TRBD1 (6 bases). The V end was cut by 4 bases, the J end by 5 bases, with 12 bases between. The CDR3 sequence is 13 residues long. The V gene's germline CDR1 is MGHRA and CDR2 YSYEKL. The CDR3, as DNA: TGCGCCAGCAGCCCAGGGGATTTCAACGAGCAGTACTTC. It yields the protein CASSPGDFNEQYF.

This clone was counted only a few times. The rearrangement uses TRBV30 and TRBJ1-1; 12 bases line up with TRBD1. The CDR3 length is 20 residues. CDR1 is GTSNPN and CDR2 is SVGIG in the germline V gene (reference sequence). With V trimmed by 0 bases and J by 3 bases, 17 bases remained unmatched. In DNA, the CDR3 is TGTGCCTGGAGTGTACCCCCGGGACAGGGGGCGGGGAGGTATTACACTGAAGCTTTCTTT. The encoded protein is CAWSVPPGQGAGRYYTEAFF.